Below are 10 T cell receptor beta chains sequenced from a single sample in a study of sequential checkpoint blockade in melanoma. Described treatment: randomized to nivolumab then ipilimumab (arm A) or the reverse (arm B). Libraries were prepared by immunoSEQ multiplex PCR; TCRdb keeps only in-frame clonotypes and omits some of them. The data contain over 15,000 clones, 60% to 80% of them singletons. The input for sequencing was CD8+ T cells sorted from blood (inferred from file names), taken from a patient given nivolumab and ipilimumab in sequence. These receptors were collected from a human donor with melanoma.

The CDR3 protein is CASSQGQAPDEQYF. The CDR3 DNA follows: TGCGCCAGCAGCCAGGGACAGGCGCCGGACGAGCAGTACTTC. This chain connects TRBV4-1 to TRBJ2-7; 8 bases are a match to TRBD1. V lost 3 bases to trimming and J lost 5 bases; unmatched junction nucleotides: 6. The CDR3 sequence is 14 residues long. Germline CDR1 and CDR2: MGHRA and YSYEKL.

This clone was detected once. The chain is built from TRBV2 and TRBJ2-7; D perhaps matches TRBD1 (6 bases). The germline gives CDR1 SNHLY, CDR2 FYNNEI. Trimming cost V 7 bases and J 2 bases, with 12 bases left between them. This CDR3 spans 13 amino acids. The CDR3 sequence is CASTGDTTYEQYF. CDR3 nucleotide sequence: TGTGCCAGCACCGGGGACACAACCTACGAGCAGTACTTC. Together with reference TRBV2 and TRBJ2-7, the CDR3 gives the full variable domain: EPEVTQTPSHQVTQMGQEVILRCVPISNHLYFYWYRQILGQKVEFLVSFYNNEISEKSEIFDDQFSVERPDGSNFTLKIRSTKLEDSAMYFCASTGDTTYEQYFGPGTRLTVT.

The DNA of the CDR3 is TGCGCCAGCAGCCAAGATCTTGGGACAGCGCACGGCTACACCTTC. It encodes CASSQDLGTAHGYTF. The chain links TRBV4-3 to TRBJ1-2, with TRBD1 identical over 7 bases. The length of the CDR3 is 15 residues. The V gene end was trimmed by 0 bases and the J gene end by 8 bases; junction bases not matched to a gene: 9. Germline values: CDR1 LGHNA, CDR2 YSLEER.

In its sample, this clone was seen a few times. The chain joins TRBV27 to TRBJ2-3; D is uncertain. Between the trimmed V and J ends, which lost 6 bases and 1 base, there was a span of 17 bases. The germline CDR1 and CDR2 sequences are MNHEY and SMNVEV (reference sequence). The CDR3 runs to 16 residues. CDR3 in DNA: TGTGCCAGCAGGCCCCTCGGCGGAGTTGGCACAGATACGCAGTATTTT. This translates into CASRPLGGVGTDTQYF.

CDR3 region: CASSHRLAGGPNEQFF. DNA of the CDR3: TGTGCCAGTAGCCACAGACTAGCGGGAGGGCCCAATGAGCAGTTCTTC. The chain has TRBV19 and TRBJ2-1; 14 nucleotides agree with TRBD2. The germline V gene encodes CDR1 LNHDA and CDR2 SQIVND (reference sequence). The CDR3 loop spans 16 amino acids. V dropped 6 bases and J dropped 6; count of bases not matched to a gene: 7.

The rearrangement joins TRBV25-1 to TRBJ2-5; 7 nucleotides line up with TRBD2. The DNA end is more similar to TRBJ2-7, so the J call may be wrong. Germline CDR1 MGHDK, CDR2 SYGVNS. The CDR3 is 14 amino acids. CDR3 residues: CASSEFGGSHEQYF. For the CDR3, the DNA is TGTGCCAGCAGTGAATTTGGCGGGAGTCACGAGCAGTACTTC.

This sequence joins TRBV6-5 and TRBJ2-7; D not resolved. Trimming removed 8 bases from V and 4 bases from J, with 15 bases in between. This CDR3 has 13 residues. CDR1 is MNHEY, CDR2 SVGAGI, per germline. The DNA of the CDR3 is TGTGCCAGCGGCCTCCCCGGGTCATACGAGCAGTACTTC. This codes for CASGLPGSYEQYF.

The chain has TRBV27 and TRBJ2-5; D may be TRBD1 (6 bases). The end of the DNA aligns better with TRBJ2-7, so the J call may be wrong. Germline assignment: CDR1 MNHEY and CDR2 SMNVEV (reference sequence). This CDR3 has 13 residues. CDR3 nucleotide sequence: TGTGCCAGCAGTCCAGACAGGCGCAACGAGCAGTACTTC. Translating it yields CASSPDRRNEQYF.

The CDR3 DNA reads TGTGCCAGCAGTATAGCGGGGGCCTACGAGCAGTACTTC. This encodes CASSIAGAYEQYF. The V and J genes are TRBV28 and TRBJ2-7; 9 bases are shared with TRBD2. Germline V lookup: CDR1 MDHEN, CDR2 SYDVKM. V gave up 5 bases and J gave up 2 bases; unmatched junction bases: 1. The CDR3 runs to 13 residues.

The chain links TRBV19 to TRBJ1-5; perhaps TRBD1 as D (5 bases). V shed 5 bases and J shed 5 bases, with 19 bases lying between them. The CDR3 is made up of 16 amino acids. Germline CDR1 reads LNHDA; CDR2 reads SQIVND (reference sequence). The CDR3: CASSVGGSGVHQPQHF. The CDR3 bases are TGTGCCAGTAGTGTGGGGGGATCCGGAGTTCATCAGCCCCAGCATTTT.